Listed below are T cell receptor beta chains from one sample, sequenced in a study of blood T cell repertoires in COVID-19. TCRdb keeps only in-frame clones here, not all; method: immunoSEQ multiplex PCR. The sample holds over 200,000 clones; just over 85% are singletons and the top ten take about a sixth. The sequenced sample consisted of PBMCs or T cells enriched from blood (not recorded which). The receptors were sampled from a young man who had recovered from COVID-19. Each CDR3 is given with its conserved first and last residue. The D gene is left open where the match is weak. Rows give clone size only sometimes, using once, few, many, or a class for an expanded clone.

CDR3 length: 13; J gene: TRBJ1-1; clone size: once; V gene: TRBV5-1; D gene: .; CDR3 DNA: TGCGCCAGCAGCCCAGGGTTGAACACTGAAGCTTTCTTT; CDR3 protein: CASSPGLNTEAFF
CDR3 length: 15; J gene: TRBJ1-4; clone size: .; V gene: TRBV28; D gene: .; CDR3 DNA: TGTGCCAGTCTGGGCGGGGGGCGGACTAATGAAAAACTGTTTTTT; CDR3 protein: CASLGGGRTNEKLFF
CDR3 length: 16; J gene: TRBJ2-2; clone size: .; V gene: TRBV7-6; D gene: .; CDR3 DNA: TGTGCCAGCAGCCCCACCCCCACAGGGAATCTCGGGGAGCTGTTTTTT; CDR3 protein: CASSPTPTGNLGELFF
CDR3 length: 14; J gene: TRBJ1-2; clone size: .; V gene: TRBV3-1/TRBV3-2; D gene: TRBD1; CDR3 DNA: TGTGCCAGCAGCCAAGATACAACAGGGGGCGGCTACACCTTC; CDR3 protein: CASSQDTTGGGYTF
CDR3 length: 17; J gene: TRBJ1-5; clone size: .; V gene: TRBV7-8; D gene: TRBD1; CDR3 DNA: TGTGCCAGCAGCCGAAGGACAGGGGGTAGGGTCAATCAGCCCCAGCATTTT; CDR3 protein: CASSRRTGGRVNQPQHF
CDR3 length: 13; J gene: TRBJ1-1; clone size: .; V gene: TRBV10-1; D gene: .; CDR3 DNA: TGCGCCAGCAGCCCAGTGCAGGGAGGACAAGCTTTCTTT; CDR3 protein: CASSPVQGGQAFF
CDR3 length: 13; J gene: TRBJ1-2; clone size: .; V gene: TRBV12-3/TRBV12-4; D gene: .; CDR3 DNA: TGTGCCAGCAGGTCGACAGTAAACTATGGCTACACCTTC; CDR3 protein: CASRSTVNYGYTF
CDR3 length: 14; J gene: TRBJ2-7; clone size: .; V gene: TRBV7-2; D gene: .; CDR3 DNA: TGTGCCAGCAGCTTAACAGGTGGGACCTACGAGCAGTACTTC; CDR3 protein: CASSLTGGTYEQYF
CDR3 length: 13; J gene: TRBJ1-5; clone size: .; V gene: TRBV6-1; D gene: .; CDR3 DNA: TGTGCCAGCACCCCGGACAGAAATCAGCCCCAGCATTTT; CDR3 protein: CASTPDRNQPQHF
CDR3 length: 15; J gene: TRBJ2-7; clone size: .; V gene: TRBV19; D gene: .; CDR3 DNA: TGTGCCAGTAGTTTCAACATCTTCACGGGCTACGAGCAGTACTTC; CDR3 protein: CASSFNIFTGYEQYF
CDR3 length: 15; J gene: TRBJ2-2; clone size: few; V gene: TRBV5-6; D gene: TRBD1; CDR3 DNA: TGTGCCAGCAGCGTCCGGGACAGGGGGCCCGGGGAGCTGTTTTTT; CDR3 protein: CASSVRDRGPGELFF
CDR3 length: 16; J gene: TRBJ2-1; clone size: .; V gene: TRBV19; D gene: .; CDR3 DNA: TGTGCCAGTAGTCAACAGGGACGGAGCTCCTACAATGAGCAGTTCTTC; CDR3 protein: CASSQQGRSSYNEQFF
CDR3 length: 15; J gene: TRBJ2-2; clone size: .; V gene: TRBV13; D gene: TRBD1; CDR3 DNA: TGTGCCAGCAGCCCGGGACAGGCAAACACCGGGGAGCTGTTTTTT; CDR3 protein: CASSPGQANTGELFF
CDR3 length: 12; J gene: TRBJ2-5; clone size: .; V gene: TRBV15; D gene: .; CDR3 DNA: TGTGCCACCAGTCGGACTCCGGAGACCCAGTACTTC; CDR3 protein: CATSRTPETQYF
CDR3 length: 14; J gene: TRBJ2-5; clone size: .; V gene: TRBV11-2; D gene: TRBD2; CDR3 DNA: TGTGCCAGCAGCCGTAGCGGGCTACAAGAGACCCAGTACTTC; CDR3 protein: CASSRSGLQETQYF
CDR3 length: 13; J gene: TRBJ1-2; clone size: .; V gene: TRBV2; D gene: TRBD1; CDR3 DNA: TGTGCCAGCAGTGAGGGACAGAACTATGGCTACACCTTC; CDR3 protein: CASSEGQNYGYTF
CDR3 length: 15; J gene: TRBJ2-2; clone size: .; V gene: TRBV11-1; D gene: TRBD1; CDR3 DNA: TGTGCCAGCAGCACGAAGGGGGCGGGCACCGGGGAGCTGTTTTTT; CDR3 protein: CASSTKGAGTGELFF
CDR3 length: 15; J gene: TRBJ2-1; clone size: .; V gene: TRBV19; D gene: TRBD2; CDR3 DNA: TGTGCCAGTAGTGTCAGCGGGAGGAGCTACAATGAGCAGTTCTTC; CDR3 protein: CASSVSGRSYNEQFF
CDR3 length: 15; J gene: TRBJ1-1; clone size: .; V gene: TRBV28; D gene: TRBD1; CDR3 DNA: TGTGCCAGCAGTTTCAGAACCGGGACAGCAGTCAAAGCTTTCTTT; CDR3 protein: CASSFRTGTAVKAFF
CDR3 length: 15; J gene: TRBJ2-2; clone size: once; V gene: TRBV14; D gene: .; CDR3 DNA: TGTGCCAGCAGCCAAGGGGCGCCCCCCACCGGGGAGCTGTTTTTT; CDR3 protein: CASSQGAPPTGELFF
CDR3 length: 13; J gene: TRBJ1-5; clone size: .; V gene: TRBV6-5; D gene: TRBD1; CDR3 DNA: TGTGCCAGCAGGGGACAGGGTTATCAGCCCCAGCATTTT; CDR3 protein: CASRGQGYQPQHF
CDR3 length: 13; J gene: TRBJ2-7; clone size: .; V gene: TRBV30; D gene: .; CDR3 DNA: TGTGCCTGGAGTCTAGCCAGAGCCTACGAGCAGTACTTC; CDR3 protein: CAWSLARAYEQYF
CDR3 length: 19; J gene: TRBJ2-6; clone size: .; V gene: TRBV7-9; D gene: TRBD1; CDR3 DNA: TGTGCCAGCAGCCGTAGTTGGGACAGGGGTGAATCTGGGGCCAACGTCCTGACTTTC; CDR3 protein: CASSRSWDRGESGANVLTF
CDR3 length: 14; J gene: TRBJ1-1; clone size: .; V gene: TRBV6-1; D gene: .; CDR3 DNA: TGTGCCAGCAGTGAAGTTGCTGGCGGCACTGAAGCTTTCTTT; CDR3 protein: CASSEVAGGTEAFF
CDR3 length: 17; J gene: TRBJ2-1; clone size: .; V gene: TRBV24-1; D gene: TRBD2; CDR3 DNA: TGTGCTACCAGTGAGGCCACCGGGACTAGGAGCTTCAATGAGCAGTTCTTC; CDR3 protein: CATSEATGTRSFNEQFF
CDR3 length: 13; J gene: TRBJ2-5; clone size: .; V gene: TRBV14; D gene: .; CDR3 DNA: TGTGCCAGCAGCCGCTTCGCGCAAGAGACCCAGTACTTC; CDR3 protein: CASSRFAQETQYF
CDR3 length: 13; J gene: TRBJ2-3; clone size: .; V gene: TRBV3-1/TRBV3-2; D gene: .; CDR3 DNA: TGTGCCAGCAGCCCTAGCGGCACAGATACGCAGTATTTT; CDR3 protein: CASSPSGTDTQYF
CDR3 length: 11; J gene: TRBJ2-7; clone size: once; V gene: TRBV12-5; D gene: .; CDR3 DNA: TGTGCTAGTGGCCAGACCTACGAGCAGTACTTC; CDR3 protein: CASGQTYEQYF
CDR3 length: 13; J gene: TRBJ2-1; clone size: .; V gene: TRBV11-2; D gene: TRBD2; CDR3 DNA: TGTGCCAGCACTAGCGGGAGCTACAATGAGCAGTTCTTC; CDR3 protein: CASTSGSYNEQFF
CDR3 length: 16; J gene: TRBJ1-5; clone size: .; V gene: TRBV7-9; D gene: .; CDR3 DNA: TGTGCCAGCAGCCCATTGGGCGGGGGAACCAATGAGCCCCAGCATTTT; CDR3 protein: CASSPLGGGTNEPQHF
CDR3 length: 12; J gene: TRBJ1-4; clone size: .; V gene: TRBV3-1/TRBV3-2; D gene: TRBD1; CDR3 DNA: TGTGCCAGCGGGACAGGGAGTGAAAAACTGTTTTTT; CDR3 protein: CASGTGSEKLFF
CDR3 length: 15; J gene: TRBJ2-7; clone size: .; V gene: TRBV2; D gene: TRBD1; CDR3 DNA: TGTGCCAGCATGGCCGGGACAGGGGTTCCCTACGAGCAGTACTTC; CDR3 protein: CASMAGTGVPYEQYF
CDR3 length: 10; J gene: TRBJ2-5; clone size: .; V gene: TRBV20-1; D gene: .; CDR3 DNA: TGCAGTGCCGAGCGGGAGACCCAGTACTTC; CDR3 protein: CSAERETQYF